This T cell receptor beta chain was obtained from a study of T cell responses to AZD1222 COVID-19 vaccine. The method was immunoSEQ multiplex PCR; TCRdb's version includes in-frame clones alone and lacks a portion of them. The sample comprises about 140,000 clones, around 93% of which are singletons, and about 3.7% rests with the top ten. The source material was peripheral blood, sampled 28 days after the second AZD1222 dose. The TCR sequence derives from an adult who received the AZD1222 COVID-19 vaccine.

CDR3 region: CASSRPQRPGETQYF. CDR3 coding DNA: TGTGCCAGCAGCCGGCCACAGAGGCCAGGAGAGACCCAGTACTTC. This rearrangement joins TRBV11-2 to TRBJ2-5; D not certain. The CDR3 contains 15 residues. Germline CDR1 reads SGHAT; CDR2 reads FQNNGV. V was cut by 5 bases and J by 4 bases, with 17 bases left in between.